This passage covers 20 T cell receptor beta chains from one sample sequenced in a study of identical twins' blood T cells. TCRdb passed the 5' RACE reads through MiXCR, listing each CDR3 protein once. The repertoire consists of fewer than 450,000 distinct CDR3 sequences, with over 25% occurring once and the leading ten covering around 5.6%. The sample taken for sequencing was PBMCs. The receptors were gathered from a woman between 18 and 50 years old in good health.

This chain joins TRBV5-4 and TRBJ2-3; 7 bases match TRBD2. Trimming at V came to 7 bases and at J to 4 bases, leaving 6 bases not matched to a gene. The CDR3 runs to 13 residues. The V gene's germline CDR1 is SGHNT and CDR2 YYREEE (reference sequence). The CDR3 is CASGRAGADTQYF. In DNA form, the CDR3 reads TGTGCCAGCGGGAGGGCCGGCGCAGATACGCAGTATTTT.

Points on this clonotype: Compared with germline, one end of the junction differs, possibly owing to a read error. The chain links TRBV6-5 to TRBJ1-5; D call uncertain. The CDR3 length is 13 residues. Germline V gene sequence: CDR1 MNHEY, CDR2 SVGAGI. This chain's CDR3 is CAGSYGSNQPQHF. Here the CDR3 DNA reads TGTGCCGGCAGTTATGGTAGCAATCAGCCCCAGCATTTT.

The chain links TRBV10-3 to TRBJ2-2; D remains unclear. The germline CDR1 and CDR2 sequences are ENHRY and SYGVKD. The CDR3 extends over 11 amino acids. Trimming took off 10 bases at V and 6 bases at J, with 9 bases between the two ends. This chain's CDR3 is CATREPGELFF. CDR3 nucleotide sequence: TGTGCCACGCGAGAGCCCGGGGAGCTGTTTTTT.

The gene calls are TRBV20-1 and TRBJ1-1; TRBD1 aligns across 11 bases. The CDR3 consists of 13 residues. With V trimmed by 5 bases and J by 11 bases, 10 bases remained unmatched. From germline, CDR1 is DFQATT and CDR2 SNEGSKA (reference sequence). The CDR3 DNA reads as TGCAGTGCTCCCCGGACAGGGGGCGAGGTTGCTTTCTTT. This sequence encodes CSAPRTGGEVAFF.

The chain recombines TRBV11-2 with TRBJ1-2, with TRBD1 matching 8 bases. Germline assignment: CDR1 SGHAT and CDR2 FQNNGV. V shed 1 base, J shed 7 bases, and the junction held 5 bases outside the gene matches. The CDR3 sequence is 14 residues long. CDR3 amino acids: CASSLASGGIGYTF. Here the CDR3 DNA reads TGTGCCAGCAGCTTAGCCTCAGGGGGCATTGGCTACACCTTC.

There are many counts of this clonotype. The V gene is TRBV12-3 or TRBV12-4, the J gene TRBJ1-1, with D tentatively TRBD1 (5 bases). This CDR3 region has 12 residues. The V end was cut by 3 bases, the J end by 6 bases, with 8 bases between. CDR3 region: CASSFQGPEAFF. The CDR3 DNA sequence: TGTGCCAGCAGTTTTCAGGGTCCTGAAGCTTTCTTT.

DNA for the CDR3: TGCGCCAGCAGCTTGATCCCTAGCGGGAATAGGTACTTC. Its translation is CASSLIPSGNRYF. The chain carries TRBV5-1 and TRBJ2-7, with 9 nucleotides matching TRBD2. This CDR3 contains 13 residues. V lost 1 base to trimming and J lost 12 bases; unmatched junction nucleotides: 8. The germline V gene encodes CDR1 SGHRS and CDR2 YFSETQ.

This clonotype turned up a few times. V and J are TRBV20-1 and TRBJ2-7; TRBD1 is a possible D gene (5 bases). Germline values: CDR1 DFQATT, CDR2 SNEGSKA (reference sequence). The CDR3 is made up of 13 amino acids. V lost 2 bases and J lost 0, with 8 bases in between. Here the CDR3 DNA reads TGCAGTGCTAGATCAGGGATCTCCTACGAGCAGTACTTC. Translated: CSARSGISYEQYF.

The V and J genes are TRBV28 and TRBJ1-2; D is uncertain. In germline, CDR1 is MDHEN, CDR2 SYDVKM. Trimming shortened V by 8 bases and J by 0 bases, and 19 bases separated the two germline ends. The CDR3 runs to 16 residues. CDR3 in amino acids: CASLAGLTTANYGYTF. CDR3 coding DNA: TGTGCCAGCCTCGCAGGATTAACAACAGCTAACTATGGCTACACCTTC.

The gene calls are TRBV20-1 and TRBJ1-2; D is unresolved. Germline loops: CDR1 DFQATT, CDR2 SNEGSKA (reference sequence). This CDR3 has 13 residues. V was shortened by 0 bases and J by 0 bases, with 5 bases between the two germline ends. The CDR3 spells CSARDWANYGYTF. The CDR3 DNA follows: TGCAGTGCTAGAGATTGGGCTAACTATGGCTACACCTTC.

CDR3: CASSEVGTGLYEQYF. The DNA of the CDR3 is TGTGCCAGCAGTGAAGTTGGGACAGGTCTTTACGAGCAGTACTTC. The rearrangement uses TRBV6-1 and TRBJ2-7, with TRBD1 matching over 8 bases. CDR3 size: 15 residues. V was pared by 1 base and J by 4 bases, with 6 bases of the junction left unmatched. The V gene's germline CDR1 is MNHNS and CDR2 SASEGT.

This clonotype was recorded at least ten times. V and J are TRBV7-8 and TRBJ1-5; a weak D match, TRBD1 (5 bases). The CDR3 runs 15 residues. Germline CDR1 SGHVS, CDR2 FQNEAQ. V was cut by 2 bases and J by 9 bases, with 17 bases left in between. As DNA, the CDR3 is TGTGCCAGCAGCTTATTTCAGGGACCATCATGGCCCCAGCATTTT. Its protein is CASSLFQGPSWPQHF.

This rearrangement joins TRBV29-1 to TRBJ2-1; no clear D. CDR3 size: 13 residues. Germline V lookup: CDR1 SQVTM, CDR2 ANQGSEA. V lost 5 bases, J lost 5 bases, and 13 bases lay in between. The CDR3, as DNA: TGCAGCGTTCGGGCAGATATAGACAATGAGCAGTTCTTC. Translating gives CSVRADIDNEQFF.

The chain carries TRBV28 and TRBJ1-1, with D hard to call. V was clipped by 5 bases and J by 0 bases, with 16 bases between them. Germline-derived CDR1 and CDR2 are MDHEN and SYDVKM. CDR3 length equals 16 residues. DNA of the CDR3: TGTGCCAGCAGTCCTGTAGGGAGGGATCTGAACACTGAAGCTTTCTTT. Its translation is CASSPVGRDLNTEAFF.

This clonotype was seen a few times. This rearrangement joins TRBV12-3 or TRBV12-4 to TRBJ2-7, with D unclear. The length of the CDR3 is 11 residues. The V end was cut by 2 bases, the J end by 7 bases, with 6 bases between. The CDR3 sequence is CASSLIGEQYF. The CDR3 DNA is TGTGCCAGCAGTTTAATAGGGGAGCAGTACTTC.

This clonotype has only a few counts. This chain joins TRBV9 and TRBJ1-2; no clear D gene. From germline, CDR1 is SGDLS and CDR2 YYNGEE. The CDR3 sequence is 14 residues long. V lost 4 bases, J lost 3 bases, and 13 bases lay in between. In DNA, the CDR3 is TGTGCCAGCAGCCTGGGAGCGGTAGACTATGGCTACACCTTC. It translates to CASSLGAVDYGYTF.

V gene TRBV18 combines with J gene TRBJ2-1, with D possibly being TRBD2 (6 bases). This CDR3 region has 15 residues. CDR1 KGHSH and CDR2 LQKENI come from the germline V gene. Trimming took 5 bases from V and 6 from J, leaving 17 bases between them. The CDR3 loop reads CASSGLMAMGNEQFF. CDR3 DNA: TGTGCCAGCTCAGGACTAATGGCAATGGGCAATGAGCAGTTCTTC. Full variable domain (remainder filled in from reference TRBV18 and TRBJ2-1): NAGVMQNPRHLVRRRGQEARLRCSPMKGHSHVYWYRQLPEEGLKFMVYLQKENIIDESGMPKERFSAEFPKEGPSILRIQQVVRGDSAAYFCASSGLMAMGNEQFFGPGTRLTVL.

This clonotype was counted between two and nine times. Mismatch with germline at one junction end may stem from a read error. This chain uses TRBV5-1 with TRBJ1-5; 7 bases fit TRBD1. Germline V gives CDR1 SGHRS, CDR2 YFSETQ. The CDR3 spans 16 residues. The CDR3 region has the DNA TGCACCAGCAGCCCCACTAGACAGGGAACTGATCAGCCCCAGCATTTT. Protein: CTSSPTRQGTDQPQHF.

This clonotype turned up a few times. V gene TRBV7-2 combines with J gene TRBJ1-6, with D perhaps TRBD1 (5 bases). The germline gives CDR1 SGHTA, CDR2 FQGNSA. The V end lost 3 bases, the J end lost 9 bases, and 18 bases lay between the germline ends. This CDR3 contains 16 residues. CDR3 sequence: CASSFRLGTLGSPLHF. CDR3 in DNA: TGTGCCAGCAGCTTTAGATTGGGGACTCTTGGTTCACCCCTCCACTTT.

This clonotype was counted at least ten times. The chain combines TRBV25-1 with TRBJ1-2; D is unresolved. V lost 8 bases and J 4 bases, leaving 8 bases between the germline ends. Germline V gene lookup returns CDR1 MGHDK and CDR2 SYGVNS. CDR3 length: 11 amino acids. The DNA for the CDR3 is TGTGCCAGCGGCACTTTCTATGGCTACACCTTC. This gives the protein CASGTFYGYTF.